This TCR beta chain derives from a study of PD-1 blockade in classical Hodgkin lymphoma. Method: immunoSEQ multiplex PCR; TCRdb's copy keeps in-frame clones and lacks some. Here the sample spans over 50,000 clones, 81% being singletons. CDR1 is MGHDK, CDR2 SYGVNS, per germline. V was cut by 3 bases and J by 3 bases, with 18 bases left in between. CDR3 length: 16 amino acids. Each patient relapsed following autologous stem cell transplantation, and prior brentuximab vedotin exposure differed. As concerns this clone: As yet, its antigen is unknown.

Study-level findings and limits: Complete responders' diversity at baseline resembled that of newly diagnosed patients.

V usage is TRBV25-1 and J usage is TRBJ2-7; no reliable D call. The sequenced sample was peripheral blood mononuclear cells (PBMCs), obtained at baseline. The source of this sequence is a human donor with classical Hodgkin lymphoma. CDR3 loop: CASSDPHAGMDYEQYF. The CDR3 nucleotides are TGTGCCAGCAGTGACCCCCATGCAGGAATGGACTACGAGCAGTACTTC.